This TCR beta chain derives from a study of human T cells and chemical hapten exposure. This clonotype was picked up a small number of times. Regarding time point: pre-sensitization, week 0. Treatment of the sample: therapeutic diphenylcyclopropenone sensitization with weekly scalp DPC. The germline V gene has CDR1 SQVTM and CDR2 ANQGSEA. The CDR3 sequence is 14 residues long. Trimming took 6 bases from V and 4 from J; bases not matched to a gene: 9. Under the authors' procedure: Between about 20,000 and 690,600 TCRs appeared in each sample, and the median stood at about 100,000. TCRdb redid the calling of the RACE reads with MiXCR, one entry per CDR3 protein. What appears here as the V and J calls and clone size reflects TCRdb's work, not the paper's. The table has 150,000 to 200,000 distinct CDR3 sequences, approximately 31% seen once.

The sample in question was whole blood, obtained in connection with sensitization to the hapten diphenylcyclopropenone (DPC). This chain uses TRBV29-1 with TRBJ1-5, with 7 nucleotides matching TRBD1. The sequence came from a woman in her twenties or thirties with alopecia areata. Some clones in this sample may be carry-over from other donors' samples. DNA of the CDR3: TGCAGCGTCTCGCCAGGGGGGAAGAATCAGCCCCAGCATTTT. It is translated as CSVSPGGKNQPQHF.